These T cell receptor beta chains were read from a single sample in a study of human CD8 memory T cell subsets. TCRdb re-called the 5' RACE reads and shows each CDR3 protein once, DNA omitted. This repertoire comprises 4,000 to 6,000 distinct CDR3 sequences; its ten largest clones make up less than 50%. Material: CD8+ T cells from PBMCs. These receptors were taken from a human donor in good health. The CDR3 runs from the conserved cysteine through the conserved F or W. The size field is filled for only some rows; it gives once, few, many or a size class.

j_gene,abundance,v_gene,CDR3aa
TRBJ2-2,NA,TRBV4-1,CASSQYHTSNTGELFF
TRBJ2-4,NA,TRBV11-2,CASSPRDGGNIQYF
TRBJ2-2,NA,TRBV24-1,CATSDGTANTGELFF
TRBJ2-2,NA,TRBV20-1,CSARFRTSGYTGELFF
TRBJ1-5,NA,TRBV19,CASRWGEEPQHF
TRBJ2-7,NA,TRBV28,CASSFPDRATYEQYF
TRBJ2-2,medium-sized,TRBV7-3,CASSPDSGELFF
TRBJ2-7,NA,TRBV25-1,CASTSWGGSYEQYF
TRBJ2-1,NA,TRBV20-1,CSAGTGGGIGYEQFF
TRBJ1-5,NA,TRBV6-6,CASSYSQVPQHF
TRBJ2-1,medium-sized,TRBV15,CATNPGGLAGSSEQFF
TRBJ1-5,NA,TRBV4-1,CASSSRLSSNQPQHF
TRBJ2-3,NA,TRBV25-1,CASSEWATGSTDTQYF
TRBJ2-1,NA,TRBV27,CASSLLFSGAHNEQFF
TRBJ2-1,medium-sized,TRBV28,CASSNYNYNEQFF
TRBJ1-1,NA,TRBV11-3,CASSRTGGFTEAFF
TRBJ2-2,NA,TRBV9,CASSVDRGIHPGELFF
TRBJ1-3,NA,TRBV7-9,CASSETGQGTYGNTIYF
TRBJ2-7,NA,TRBV20-1,CSAQRDFPYEQYF
TRBJ2-1,large,TRBV7-3,CASSWDRYNEQFF
TRBJ2-3,medium-sized,TRBV12-3/TRBV12-4,CASRLAGLTDTQYF
TRBJ2-3,NA,TRBV2,CAIPRRGAKLLSTDTQYF
TRBJ2-2,NA,TRBV7-2,CASSLGFTGELFF
TRBJ1-1,medium-sized,TRBV12-3/TRBV12-4,CASSPDRGLVNTEAFF
TRBJ2-5,medium-sized,TRBV20-1,CSARSGTAQETQYF
TRBJ2-3,NA,TRBV9,CASSYAGVGSDTQYF
TRBJ2-3,medium-sized,TRBV9,CASREGTSGADTQYF
TRBJ2-1,NA,TRBV21-1,CASSKGWTSVYNEQFF
TRBJ2-1,NA,TRBV6-6,CASSHGPDGYNEQFF
TRBJ2-7,NA,TRBV27,CASSTSGFTSYEQYF
TRBJ2-5,NA,TRBV6-5,CASSYLGQGGKETQYF
TRBJ2-7,NA,TRBV6-6,CASSPTTVIYEQYF
TRBJ1-2,NA,TRBV5-1,CASSLNTPGYTF
TRBJ2-7,NA,TRBV2,CASRPLAGEQYF
TRBJ2-7,NA,TRBV4-1,CASSQQTTGLSEQYF
TRBJ2-3,medium-sized,TRBV30,CAWRASGATQYF
TRBJ2-1,medium-sized,TRBV12-3/TRBV12-4,CASSLLGNEQFF
TRBJ2-1,NA,TRBV6-4,CASSGTSGSGGDEQFF
TRBJ2-1,NA,TRBV4-1,CASSPRWGLDNEQFF
TRBJ2-2,NA,TRBV5-1,CASSWTISGELFF
TRBJ2-1,NA,TRBV10-1,CASSESLAENEQFF
TRBJ2-1,NA,TRBV12-3/TRBV12-4,CASSRQHYNEQFF
TRBJ2-1,NA,TRBV7-7,CASSLSSGAYNEQFF
TRBJ1-1,NA,TRBV5-6,CASSIDDRGGTEAFF
TRBJ2-3,NA,TRBV12-5,CASGRSAGEDFRDTQYF
TRBJ2-4,NA,TRBV7-8,CASSLDYRGLDIQYF
TRBJ2-3,NA,TRBV7-9,CASRPTGHGSTDTQYF
TRBJ2-7,medium-sized,TRBV9,CASSGGATPYEQYF
TRBJ2-1,NA,TRBV7-9,CASSSPLSQEDYNEQFF
TRBJ2-5,NA,TRBV28,CASSSTLPGQGSEWETQYF
TRBJ2-7,NA,TRBV30,CAWRGTGLYEQYF
TRBJ2-5,NA,TRBV7-8,CASSLPGLVTETQYF
TRBJ2-7,NA,TRBV15,CATSRVPGTSGSYEQYF
TRBJ2-1,NA,TRBV29-1,CSVEDIRENEQFF